The clone carrying this T cell receptor beta chain was observed a single time. What it binds is unknown. A read error may account for a junction end that differs from germline. Clones were read by immunoSEQ multiplex PCR, and TCRdb kept only the in-frame ones, dropping some. The sample carries under 50,000 clones, 80% to 90% recorded once. The data belong to a study of T cell responses to AZD1222 COVID-19 vaccine. Study-wide results and caveats: Vaccine-associated CD4 TCRs ranged over spike, dominating at 160-218 and 743-854. Once two AZD1222 doses were given, Spike-specific TCR breadth and depth went up. Donor demographics were predominantly white British with a female majority; clonal diversity may be underestimated. The study sampled repertoires only after the peak T cell response.

CDR1 SSHAT and CDR2 FNYEAQ come from the germline V gene (reference sequence). CDR3 size: 15 residues. This clonotype originated in an adult who received the MenACWY meningococcal vaccine as a control. The chain combines TRBV7-7 with TRBJ2-3, with 10 bases fitting TRBD2. The sample in question was peripheral blood, obtained 28 days after the second dose of the MenACWY control vaccine. This CDR3 is CASSFGTSATDTQYF. The CDR3 coding sequence is TGTGCTAGCAGCTTCGGGACTAGCGCCACAGATACGCAGTATTTT.